Following are 10 T cell receptor beta chains from one sample sequenced in a study of blood T cell repertoires in COVID-19 (dated by TCRdb to about 2020). The method was the immunoSEQ multiplex PCR assay. TCRdb holds this immuneACCESS table with in-frame rearrangements only. Some clones are missing; in checked studies, unresolved V genes explain under half, and the rest has no known cause. This sample comprises fewer than 80,000 clones, around 87% of them detected only once. Of the sample, about 0.93% falls within the top ten clones. Material: peripheral blood. The receptors originated from a man in his 70s with acute or convalescent COVID-19.

The chain recombines TRBV19 with TRBJ2-2; D is unclear. CDR1 is LNHDA, CDR2 SQIVND, per germline (reference sequence). V was clipped by 1 base and J by 5 bases, with 8 bases between them. The CDR3 length is 14 residues. The CDR3 loop is CASSIAFATGELFF. The CDR3, as DNA: TGTGCCAGTAGTATAGCGTTTGCGACCGGGGAGCTGTTTTTT.

The chain uses TRBV5-1 and TRBJ2-5; TRBD1 matches at 7 bases. This CDR3 comprises 13 residues. J gave up 3 bases and V 7 bases, and 6 bases lay outside the gene matches. CDR1 and CDR2 from the germline V gene are SGHRS and YFSETQ. The CDR3 DNA reads TGCGCCAGCTCTACTACAGGGGAAGAGACCCAGTACTTC. Encoded protein: CASSTTGEETQYF.

The chain couples TRBV19 to TRBJ1-3, with D possibly being TRBD1 (6 bases). Trimming removed 5 bases at V and 4 bases at J, with 12 bases between. The CDR3 loop spans 14 amino acids. Germline V CDR1 and CDR2: LNHDA, SQIVND (reference sequence). CDR3 nucleotide sequence: TGTGCCAGTAGTCCAAGGACAGACGGAAACACCATATATTTT. This sequence encodes CASSPRTDGNTIYF.

This chain links TRBV7-3 with TRBJ2-5; weak D call: TRBD1 (6 bases). Between the trimmed V and J ends, which lost 4 bases and 6 bases, there was a span of 9 bases. CDR1 is SGHTA and CDR2 is FQGTGA in the germline V gene. The CDR3 runs to 12 residues. The CDR3 protein is CASSSDRKTQYF. CDR3 DNA sequence: TGTGCCAGCAGCTCCGACAGGAAGACCCAGTACTTC.

CDR3 in DNA: TGTGCCAGCAGGGTATTCCTAGCAGATACGCAGTATTTT. Its translation is CASRVFLADTQYF. The rearrangement links TRBV6-5 to TRBJ2-3; D is unresolved. Trimming stripped 6 bases from V and 4 bases from J, with 11 bases between. This CDR3 is 13 amino acids long. Germline CDR1 reads MNHEY; CDR2 reads SVGAGI.

This clone appeared a single time. The chain carries TRBV9 and TRBJ2-3; no reliable D call. The V gene's germline CDR1 is SGDLS and CDR2 YYNGEE. The length of the CDR3 is 14 residues. V lost 7 bases and J 0 bases, leaving 12 bases between the germline ends. The CDR3 loop is CASGPGSSTDTQYF. The DNA of the CDR3 is TGTGCCAGCGGGCCCGGATCTAGCACAGATACGCAGTATTTT.

This clone was found once. CDR3 protein: CASSLGTDTDTQYF. The CDR3 DNA reads as TGTGCCAGCAGCTTGGGGACAGACACAGATACGCAGTATTTT. This rearrangement joins TRBV5-4 to TRBJ2-3; tentatively, D is TRBD1 (6 bases). The CDR3 is 14 amino acids. Trimming took off 0 bases at V and 2 bases at J, with 7 bases between the two ends. CDR1 is SGHNT, CDR2 YYREEE, per germline (reference sequence).

This chain connects TRBV6-5 to TRBJ2-3; TRBD2 aligns across 12 bases. V shed 8 bases and J 3 bases; nucleotides not matched to a gene: 3. Germline-derived CDR1 and CDR2 are MNHEY and SVGAGI. The CDR3 spans 14 residues. The DNA of the CDR3 is TGTGCCAGCTTGACTAGCGGGAGAACAGATACGCAGTATTTT. It codes for CASLTSGRTDTQYF.

This clone was picked up a small number of times. V gene TRBV11-2 combines with J gene TRBJ1-2; no definite D call. CDR1 and CDR2 (germline): SGHAT, FQNNGV. The CDR3 runs to 14 residues. V gave up 4 bases and J gave up 8 bases, with 17 bases separating them. In nucleotides, the CDR3 is TGTGCCAGCAGCTCACAGTTCACCCAGGTGGGCTACACCTTC. It codes for CASSSQFTQVGYTF.

This chain connects TRBV2 to TRBJ1-1, with 8 bases that match TRBD1. Germline V gene lookup returns CDR1 SNHLY and CDR2 FYNNEI. The J segment lost 7 bases and the V segment lost 6 bases, leaving 7 bases of the junction unmatched. CDR3 length equals 13 residues. The CDR3 sequence: CASRIDRGGEAFF. The CDR3 region has the DNA TGTGCCAGCAGAATCGACAGGGGTGGTGAAGCTTTCTTT.